These T cell receptor beta chains were read from a single sample in a study of T-cell memory formation after mild COVID-19. In TCRdb, the 5' RACE reads were re-called with MiXCR into one record per CDR3 protein. The repertoire holds 400,000 to 500,000 distinct CDR3 sequences, with over 15% as singletons. Sequencing input: PBMCs or a T cell subset sorted from them (not recorded which). The origin of the receptors is an adult woman who had mild COVID-19 (a few samples of this study predate the infection). Cell type and time point are not known. CDR3s include the opening cysteine and the closing phenylalanine or tryptophan. Each record gives: CDR3 length, V gene, J gene, D gene, clone size, CDR3 DNA, CDR3 protein. A D gene is named only where the DNA matches it firmly. Part of the rows lack a size; the others show once, few, many or a class for expanded clones.

14	TRBV2	TRBJ2-4	.	few	TGTGCCAGCAGTGACACCCAAGCCAAAAACATTCAGTACTTC	CASSDTQAKNIQYF
16	TRBV5-4	TRBJ2-5	TRBD2	few	TGTGCCAGCAGCTCCGGGACTAGCGGGAGTTATGAGACCCAGTACTTC	CASSSGTSGSYETQYF
11	TRBV23-1	TRBJ2-1	.	few	TGCGCCAGGGGGGGGACAAACGAGCAGTTCTTC	CARGGTNEQFF
18	TRBV23-1	TRBJ1-5	.	.	TGCGCCAGCAGTTCAATCCCGGGGGAGGCAATTGAAAATCAGCCCCAGCATTTT	CASSSIPGEAIENQPQHF
14	TRBV2	TRBJ1-1	.	many	TGTGCCAGCAGTGTATCAGAACTTGGGACTGAAGCTTTCTTT	CASSVSELGTEAFF
12	TRBV5-1	TRBJ1-2	TRBD1	many	TGCGCCAGCAGCTCGGACAGGGGAGGTTACACCTTC	CASSSDRGGYTF
15	TRBV7-6	TRBJ2-3	TRBD2	few	TGTGCCAGCAGCTTAGTCCTAGCGGGAGGAGATACGCAGTATTTT	CASSLVLAGGDTQYF
13	TRBV29-1	TRBJ1-2	.	few	TGCAGCGTTGAGGCGGGTGGGATCTATGGCTACACCTTC	CSVEAGGIYGYTF
13	TRBV9	TRBJ1-2	.	few	TGTGCCAGCAGCCCTCCATGGGGGGGGGGCTACACCTTC	CASSPPWGGGYTF
14	TRBV3-1	TRBJ1-1	.	.	TGTGCCAGCAGCCAAGGGGCCCTGAACACTGAAGCTTTCTTT	CASSQGALNTEAFF
15	TRBV6-6	TRBJ2-7	TRBD2	few	TGTGCCAGCAGTTACATCGGGAGGGGGGCCTACGAGCAGTACTTC	CASSYIGRGAYEQYF
15	TRBV6-6	TRBJ2-1	TRBD2	many	TGTGCCAGCAGTTATGGCGGGAGTTTAGACAATGAGCAGTTCTTC	CASSYGGSLDNEQFF
13	TRBV29-1	TRBJ2-7	TRBD1	.	TGCAGCGCACGGACAGGGGGATCCTACGAGCAGTACTTC	CSARTGGSYEQYF
13	TRBV5-5	TRBJ1-1	.	many	TGTGCCAGCAGCAGGACACTTAACACTGAAGCTTTCTTT	CASSRTLNTEAFF
18	TRBV7-9	TRBJ2-1	TRBD1	.	TGTGCCAGCAGCCTCAAACCAGCCGACAGGGACTCCTACAATGAGCAGTTCTTC	CASSLKPADRDSYNEQFF
15	TRBV5-1	TRBJ1-1	.	.	TGCGCCAGCAGCTTAGACGGGAGCATGAACACTGAAGCTTTCTTT	CASSLDGSMNTEAFF
16	TRBV9	TRBJ1-4	TRBD1	few	TGTGCCAGCAGCCCCCAAGCTGGGACAGGGCTTGAAAAACTGTTTTTT	CASSPQAGTGLEKLFF
15	TRBV24-1	TRBJ2-3	.	few	TGTGCCACCAGTGACGTGACCCTTAGCACAGATACGCAGTATTTT	CATSDVTLSTDTQYF
16	TRBV29-1	TRBJ2-5	TRBD2	.	TGCAGCGTTGCTAAGTCTAGCGGGGGACTACAAGAGACCCAGTACTTC	CSVAKSSGGLQETQYF
11	TRBV13	TRBJ2-3	.	.	TGTGCCAGCAGGCCTACAGATACGCAGTATTTT	CASRPTDTQYF
14	TRBV24-1	TRBJ2-2	.	few	TGTGCCACCAGTGGCCGAATACACACCGGGGAGCTGTTTTTT	CATSGRIHTGELFF
14	TRBV5-1	TRBJ1-1	.	once	TGCGCCAGCAGCATCCGGGCCGGTGACACTGAAGCTTTCTTT	CASSIRAGDTEAFF
18	TRBV5-1	TRBJ1-6	TRBD1	.	TGCGCCAGCAGCTTGCGTCCCCACGGACAGGGGTACAATTCACCCCTCCACTTT	CASSLRPHGQGYNSPLHF
13	TRBV2	TRBJ1-5	.	.	TGTGCCAGCCGGGGTGTCGCTGATCAGCCCCAGCATTTT	CASRGVADQPQHF
15	TRBV29-1	TRBJ2-7	.	few	TGCAGCGTTGCCCGGGGTCTAGATTCTTCCTACGAGCAGTACTTC	CSVARGLDSSYEQYF
13	TRBV7-6	TRBJ1-4	.	.	TGTGCCAGCAGCTCCCCGGGGGCGGAAAAACTGTTTTTT	CASSSPGAEKLFF
13	TRBV5-1	TRBJ2-7	.	many	TGCGCCAGCAGTGTCGGAGGTACCTACGAGCAGTACTTC	CASSVGGTYEQYF
15	TRBV7-9	TRBJ2-7	.	.	TGTGCCAGCAGCTCGAGCGGTCGACCACTCTACGAGCAGTACTTC	CASSSSGRPLYEQYF
16	TRBV5-5	TRBJ1-3	.	few	TGTGCCAGCAGCTTGGTAGGCGACCCCTCTGGAAACACCATATATTTT	CASSLVGDPSGNTIYF
18	TRBV5-1	TRBJ2-3	TRBD1	.	TGCGCCAGCAGCATGGGACAGGGGGCGCCGGGGAGCACAGATACGCAGTATTTT	CASSMGQGAPGSTDTQYF
17	TRBV6-6	TRBJ1-1	.	.	TGTGCCAGCACTGGCGGACCGCGTCGCGGTAGTAGCACTGAAGCTTTCTTT	CASTGGPRRGSSTEAFF
13	TRBV14	TRBJ2-1	TRBD1	.	TGTGCCAGTAACCGGGACAGGGGCTATGAGCAGTTCTTC	CASNRDRGYEQFF
16	TRBV5-1	TRBJ2-5	TRBD2	few	TGCGCCAGCAGCTTGCAGGCTAGCGGGGCCGGGGAGACCCAGTACTTC	CASSLQASGAGETQYF
15	TRBV11-1	TRBJ2-1	.	few	TGTGCCAGCAGCTTTACCCCGTTACAGTACAATGAGCAGTTCTTC	CASSFTPLQYNEQFF
12	TRBV29-1	TRBJ1-2	.	few	TGCAGCGGCCAGACGGGTTACTATGGCTACACCTTC	CSGQTGYYGYTF
15	TRBV12-3/TRBV12-4	TRBJ2-5	TRBD1	.	TGTGCCAGCAGTTCACAGGGGGATTATCGAGAGACCCAGTACTTC	CASSSQGDYRETQYF
14	TRBV15	TRBJ2-1	TRBD2	.	TGTGCCACCAGCAGAGATGGAGGCGGGGGTGAGCAGTTCTTC	CATSRDGGGGEQFF
14	TRBV10-3	TRBJ1-1	TRBD1	.	TGTGCCATCAGTGAGGACAGGGGGGGGACTGAAGCTTTCTTT	CAISEDRGGTEAFF
14	TRBV24-1	TRBJ2-7	TRBD2	few	TGTGCCACCAGTGATTTGAATAGCGGGGACGAGCAGTACTTC	CATSDLNSGDEQYF
12	TRBV5-5	TRBJ2-2	.	.	TGTGCCAGCAGCTTGGGTGATGGGGAGCTGTTTTTT	CASSLGDGELFF
16	TRBV11-3	TRBJ2-2	.	few	TGTGCCAGCAGCTTAGGGGCAGGACTGAACACCGGGGAGCTGTTTTTT	CASSLGAGLNTGELFF
15	TRBV20-1	TRBJ1-1	TRBD1	.	TGCAGTGCTAGAGATTCTGCCAGGGGGGACACTGAAGCTTTCTTT	CSARDSARGDTEAFF
15	TRBV18	TRBJ2-2	.	few	TGTGCCAGCTCACCACGGGTCGCATTCACCGGGGAGCTGTTTTTT	CASSPRVAFTGELFF
16	TRBV15	TRBJ1-3	.	.	TGTGCCACCAGCAGAGTGGGCCCTACCGGTCATAACACCATATATTTT	CATSRVGPTGHNTIYF
13	TRBV27	TRBJ2-5	.	few	TGTGCCAGCAGGCAACAGGGCTGGGAGACCCAGTACTTC	CASRQQGWETQYF
16	TRBV5-1	TRBJ1-3	.	.	TGCGCCAGCAGCCCCCCCGAGACAGCTGGAAGAAACACCATATATTTT	CASSPPETAGRNTIYF
15	TRBV20-1	TRBJ2-3	.	.	TGCAGTGCTAGCCTTCCGGGGTCAGGGACAGATACGCAGTATTTT	CSASLPGSGTDTQYF
13	TRBV12-3/TRBV12-4	TRBJ2-7	.	few	TGTGCCAGCAGTCCGGACAGCCCACTCGAGCAGTACTTC	CASSPDSPLEQYF
15	TRBV5-1	TRBJ2-7	.	.	TGCGCCAGCAGCTTGGTGCCAGCGGGTATCTACGAGCAGTACTTC	CASSLVPAGIYEQYF
18	TRBV3-1	TRBJ2-1	TRBD2	.	TGTGCCAGCAGCCAAGGCCTCATGACTAGCGGGGAATACAATGAGCAGTTCTTC	CASSQGLMTSGEYNEQFF
17	TRBV7-6	TRBJ2-7	.	.	TGTGCCAGCAGCTTAAACCCTAATGACAGCACCTCCTACGAGCAGTACTTC	CASSLNPNDSTSYEQYF
16	TRBV11-3	TRBJ2-1	.	.	TGTGCCAGCAGCCCCCGAAATGGAGGGAGATACAATGAGCAGTTCTTC	CASSPRNGGRYNEQFF